The 24 T cell receptor beta chains listed next were all sequenced from one sample in a study of regulatory T cells in long-lasting Graves disease. Investigators prepared the TCR beta libraries by applying iRepertoire HTBI primers and Arm-PCR of CDR3 regions. TCRdb processed the multiplex PCR reads anew with MiXCR; each CDR3 protein has one entry. The sample gives some 220,000 distinct CDR3 sequences, roughly a fifth of which show up once; 12% is in the top ten. The sample's time point: newly diagnosed GD, antithyroid drugs for less than 3 months. PBMC RNA served as the TCR library source. This sample was shared with a second study, whose subject was T cells in Graves' hyperthyroidism and ophthalmopathy.

The sequenced sample was peripheral blood mononuclear cells (PBMCs), obtained at new diagnosis, from a patient treated with antithyroid drugs. These TCRs come from a woman younger than 45 with Graves disease.

In its sample, this clonotype was seen many times. The chain combines TRBV11-3 with TRBJ2-7, with a tentative D call TRBD2 (6 bases). The V gene's germline CDR1 is SGHNT and CDR2 YENEEA. Between the trimmed V and J ends, which lost 5 bases and 2 bases, there was a span of 16 bases. The CDR3 is 15 residues long. This CDR3 is CASSPPERAAYEQYF. In nucleotides, the CDR3 is TGTGCCAGCAGCCCACCGGAGCGGGCGGCCTACGAGCAGTACTTC.

Remarks on this clonotype: This likely reflects a read error, since a far larger clone is one base away. The conserved final phenylalanine or tryptophan is absent from the CDR3, which likely points to a read error. The DNA is omitted, as the CDR3 cannot be located on it reliably, and the CDR3 follows TCRdb's listing. The rearrangement links TRBV15 to TRBJ2-1; TRBD1 was called by the table and not checked on the DNA. The CDR3 region is 15 residues in length, termini included. Germline CDR1 reads LNHNV; CDR2 reads YYDKDF (reference sequence). CDR3 sequence: CATSRAGITTDTQYL.

This clonotype was recorded many times. The chain carries TRBV20-1 and TRBJ1-1; D is unresolved. Trimming pared 1 base from V and 1 base from J, leaving 13 bases between. Per germline, CDR1 DFQATT and CDR2 SNEGSKA (reference sequence). CDR3 length: 15 residues. CDR3 bases: TGCAGTGCTAGAGGGTGGACGGGAAGGAACACTGAAGCTTTCTTT. It yields the protein CSARGWTGRNTEAFF.

Comment on this clonotype: A far larger clone is one nucleotide away, so this likely arose from a read error. This CDR3 is missing its conserved last phenylalanine or tryptophan, likely due to a read error. J is TRBJ2-5 and V is TRBV6-2 or TRBV6-3; a possible D gene is TRBD1 (5 bases). The V and J ends lost 7 bases and 4 bases respectively, with 7 bases between them. Germline CDR1 is MNHEY and CDR2 is SVGEGT. CDR3 size: 11 residues. The CDR3 loop reads CASTDRETQYY. For the CDR3, the DNA is TGTGCCAGCACCGACAGAGAGACCCAGTACTAC.

This clonotype was seen repeatedly, ten times or more. The rearrangement uses TRBV25-1 and TRBJ2-1; D may be TRBD1 (5 bases). Germline loops: CDR1 MGHDK, CDR2 SYGVNS. CDR3 length equals 14 residues. V lost 3 bases, J lost 1 base, and 7 bases lay in between. The CDR3 protein is CASSERQSYNEQFF. The CDR3 DNA reads as TGTGCCAGCAGTGAGAGACAGTCCTACAATGAGCAGTTCTTC.

This clonotype was counted ten times or more. This chain connects TRBV28 to TRBJ2-3; D gene ambiguous. Looked up from germline, CDR1 is MDHEN and CDR2 is SYDVKM. The CDR3 sequence is 15 residues long. With 6 bases removed from V and 4 bases from J, the gap between germline ends came to 17 bases. CDR3 residues: CASSADLKRSDTQYF. The CDR3 DNA sequence: TGTGCCAGCAGCGCCGACTTAAAGAGGTCAGATACGCAGTATTTT.

The chain uses TRBV6-2 or TRBV6-3 and TRBJ2-7; TRBD2 aligns across 7 bases. CDR1 MNHEY and CDR2 SVGEGT come from the germline V gene. Losses at the gene ends were 1 base for V and 2 bases for J; bases not matched to a gene: 11. CDR3 length: 17 residues. The CDR3 DNA reads as TGTGCCAGCAGTTACTTAGCGGGCGCCAGTATGACCTACGAGCAGTACTTC. It translates to CASSYLAGASMTYEQYF.

Concerning this clonotype itself: A far larger clone is one nucleotide away, so this likely arose from a read error. J is TRBJ1-1 and V is TRBV28; D gene unclear. The CDR3 extends over 13 amino acids. Trimming removed 6 bases from V and 6 bases from J, with 14 bases in between. Per the germline V gene, CDR1 is MDHEN and CDR2 is SYDVKM. In DNA form, the CDR3 reads TGTGCCAGCAGCTTGAGACGGTACGCTGAAGCTTTCTTT. It is translated as CASSLRRYAEAFF.

The rearrangement joins TRBV6-9 to TRBJ2-7, with TRBD1 matching 11 bases. Germline values: CDR1 MNHGY, CDR2 SVAAGI. This CDR3 spans 14 amino acids. With V trimmed by 2 bases and J by 6 bases, 3 bases remained unmatched. CDR3 nucleotide sequence: TGTGCCAGCAGTTATCACGGGACAGGGGGCGAGCAGTACTTC. It is translated as CASSYHGTGGEQYF.

This clonotype was detected many times. The gene calls are TRBV12-3 or TRBV12-4 and TRBJ1-2; D gene uncertain. CDR3 length equals 14 residues. The V and J ends lost 4 bases and 4 bases respectively, with 13 bases between them. CDR3 nucleotide sequence: TGTGCCAGCAGTTCGCTTCGACGGGGCTATGGCTACACCTTC. Protein product: CASSSLRRGYGYTF.

This clonotype was observed many times. The J gene is TRBJ2-7, the V gene TRBV7-8; 9 positions match TRBD2. The ends lost 5 bases at V and 2 bases at J; junction bases unmatched: 4. CDR3 size: 14 residues. In germline, CDR1 is SGHVS, CDR2 FQNEAQ. CDR3 in DNA: TGTGCCAGCAGCCCGCTAGCGGGGCCCTACGAGCAGTACTTC. The encoded protein is CASSPLAGPYEQYF.

This clonotype was seen more than once but under ten times. The chain links TRBV28 to TRBJ2-5; D not certain. V lost 8 bases and J lost 5, with 12 bases in between. The CDR3 loop spans 12 amino acids. CDR1 MDHEN and CDR2 SYDVKM come from the germline V gene. The CDR3, as DNA: TGTGCCAGCCATTCTCTTGGGGAGACCCAGTACTTC. It specifies CASHSLGETQYF.

The CDR3 loop is CAWRTGGGNQPQHF. The CDR3 DNA reads as TGTGCCTGGAGGACAGGGGGCGGCAATCAGCCCCAGCATTTT. The chain has TRBV30 and TRBJ1-5; TRBD1 matches 10 bases. The V and J ends lost 3 bases and 2 bases, in that order; junction bases with no gene match: 1. The CDR3 extends over 14 amino acids. Looked up from germline, CDR1 is GTSNPN and CDR2 is SVGIG (reference sequence). Filled out from reference TRBV30 and TRBJ1-5, the complete variable domain reads SQTIHQWPATLVQPVGSPLSLECTVEGTSNPNLYWYRQAAGRGLQLLFYSVGIGQISSEVPQNLSASRPQDRQFILSSKKLLLSDSGFYLCAWRTGGGNQPQHFGDGTRLSIL.

This clonotype was counted only a few times. The chain links TRBV20-1 to TRBJ1-5; maybe TRBD1 (5 bases). Germline loops: CDR1 DFQATT, CDR2 SNEGSKA (reference sequence). Between the trimmed V and J ends, which lost 0 bases and 6 bases, there was a span of 15 bases. The CDR3 is 15 residues long. For the CDR3, the DNA is TGCAGTGCTAGAGATCCGTGGAGGGGAGGTCAGCCCCAGCATTTT. Translated, it gives CSARDPWRGGQPQHF.

This clonotype was observed at least ten times. The chain recombines TRBV28 with TRBJ2-5; no clear D gene. CDR3 size: 11 residues. Trimming cost V 5 bases and J 7 bases, with 8 bases left between them. The germline V gene encodes CDR1 MDHEN and CDR2 SYDVKM. The CDR3 protein is CASSPSLTQYF. The CDR3 region has the DNA TGTGCCAGCAGTCCGAGTTTGACCCAGTACTTC.

The chain has TRBV12-3 or TRBV12-4 and TRBJ2-1; no definite D call. This CDR3 has 13 amino acids. V was pared by 6 bases and J by 2 bases, with 8 bases between. CDR3 protein: CASRSDPYNEQFF. For the CDR3, the DNA is TGTGCCAGCAGGAGCGACCCCTACAATGAGCAGTTCTTC.

Details on this clonotype: This could be a read error, since a much larger clone is one nucleotide away. The chain recombines TRBV6-1 with TRBJ2-5, with D possibly TRBD2 on 5 matching bases. The CDR3 extends over 13 amino acids. Germline CDR1 MNHNS, CDR2 SASEGT. V gave up 5 bases and J gave up 7 bases, with 14 bases separating them. In DNA form, the CDR3 reads TGTGCCAGCAGTCAACTAGTTTTGGGGACCCAGTACTTC. Amino acid sequence: CASSQLVLGTQYF.

This clonotype came up many times. The V and J genes are TRBV6-2 or TRBV6-3 and TRBJ2-2, with a possible D match to TRBD1 (5 bases). Germline V CDR1 and CDR2: MNHEY, SVGEGT. This CDR3 region has 16 residues. V gave up 7 bases and J gave up 0 bases, with 15 bases separating them. CDR3 sequence: CASIPLGLTNTGELFF. The CDR3 bases are TGTGCCAGCATCCCCTTGGGGCTCACGAACACCGGGGAGCTGTTTTTT.

The sample holds many counts of this clonotype. The chain is built from TRBV19 and TRBJ1-1; no reliable D call. Trimming took 5 bases from V and 3 from J, leaving 16 bases between them. CDR3 size: 15 residues. Germline CDR1 and CDR2: LNHDA and SQIVND (reference sequence). The CDR3, as DNA: TGTGCCAGTAGTGCCCGGTTCGGGATGGACACTGAAGCTTTCTTT. Its protein is CASSARFGMDTEAFF.

This clonotype was observed at least ten times. The rearrangement links TRBV30 to TRBJ1-5, with 7 bases fitting TRBD1. The CDR3 spans 14 residues. Germline lookup yields CDR1 GTSNPN and CDR2 SVGIG (reference sequence). The trim removed 3 bases at V and 4 bases at J, leaving 6 bases unmatched. This CDR3 reads CAWSEDRLNQPQHF. CDR3 bases: TGTGCCTGGAGCGAGGACAGGTTAAATCAGCCCCAGCATTTT.

There are many counts of this clonotype. The rearrangement links TRBV12-5 to TRBJ1-2, with D maybe TRBD1 (5 bases). Trimming removed 2 bases from V and 4 bases from J, with 11 bases in between. CDR3 size: 14 residues. Looked up from germline, CDR1 is LGHNT and CDR2 is FRNRAP. This CDR3 is CASGLPPDSYGYTF. In DNA, the CDR3 is TGTGCTAGTGGTTTGCCTCCCGACAGCTATGGCTACACCTTC.

This clonotype has a handful of counts. The genes are TRBV4-1 and TRBJ1-1; the D is unclear. The CDR3 loop spans 13 amino acids. With 4 bases removed from V and 5 bases from J, the gap between germline ends came to 11 bases. Germline CDR1 MGHRA, CDR2 YSYEKL. CDR3 nucleotides: TGCGCCAGCAGCCCCGTAGCTGGTACTGAAGCTTTCTTT. Translation: CASSPVAGTEAFF.

In this sample, this clonotype turned up many times. This sequence joins TRBV6-2 or TRBV6-3 and TRBJ1-3; D not certain. Deletions cut 8 bases from V and 0 bases from J, with 14 bases between. The CDR3 has 15 amino acids. CDR1 MNHEY and CDR2 SVGEGT come from the germline V gene. This CDR3 reads CASEKTVSSGNTIYF. DNA for the CDR3: TGTGCCAGCGAAAAAACAGTGTCCTCTGGAAACACCATATATTTT.

This clonotype was found many times. This rearrangement joins TRBV20-1 to TRBJ1-4; no clear D gene. This CDR3 is 13 amino acids long. The germline gives CDR1 DFQATT, CDR2 SNEGSKA (reference sequence). With 7 bases removed from V and 8 bases from J, the gap between germline ends came to 17 bases. The CDR3 sequence: CSVLALQEEKLFF. CDR3 nucleotides: TGCAGTGTGTTGGCCCTCCAGGAGGAAAAACTGTTTTTT.